Sequencing of this T cell receptor (beta chain) was carried out in a study of shared clonotypes between healthy human individuals. Findings and caveats of the study: Sampling used blood alone; tissue repertoires probably differ. Few donors restricted represented genetic and exposure-history diversity.

Per sorted-subset replicate PCR, input was approximately 210 ng DNA, representing about 30,000 T cell genomes. The assay was immunoSEQ multiplex PCR, and TCRdb's table has in-frame clones only and misses some. The sample gives about 1 million clones, about 70% of which show up once; over 1.3% is in the top ten. A word on this clone: Its antigen is as yet unknown.

This CDR3 has 14 amino acids. In germline, CDR1 is SEHNR, CDR2 FQNEAQ (reference sequence). V shed 8 bases and J 8 bases; nucleotides not matched to a gene: 14. This chain uses TRBV7-9 with TRBJ1-2, with 7 bases aligning to TRBD1. The specimen sequenced was memory CD4+ T cells sorted from blood. The subset denotes: CD45RA-negative fraction. The TCR originated in a man between 18 and 29 years old in good health. The CDR3 DNA reads TGTGCCAGCCTCCAGGGGGGGGCGTCCCCGGGCTACACCTTC. This codes for CASLQGGASPGYTF.